A selection of T cell receptor beta chains follows, all from one sample in a study of cytomegalovirus exposure and HLA in healthy donors. Assay used: immunoSEQ multiplex PCR; TCRdb lists only in-frame clones, some missing. Counted here are roughly 130,000 clones, more than 55% occurring once; the ten biggest clones make up around 6.3%. Source material: PBMCs. These TCRs come from a woman aged 60 to 75 in good health and CMV-seronegative. Both conserved end residues are part of each CDR3. A D gene is named only where the DNA matches it firmly. Clone size is given for some rows only: seen once, a few or many times, or a class if the clone is expanded.

D,V,size,J,CDR3,DNA
NA,TRBV5-1,NA,TRBJ1-1,CASSLRAGNTEAFF,TGCGCCAGCAGCTTGAGGGCGGGCAACACTGAAGCTTTCTTT
NA,TRBV20-1,few,TRBJ1-1,CSARVATEAFF,TGCAGTGCTAGAGTGGCCACTGAAGCTTTCTTT
NA,TRBV5-1,NA,TRBJ2-5,CASSSDWPPETQYF,TGCGCCAGCAGCTCAGACTGGCCCCCAGAGACCCAGTACTTC
NA,TRBV2,NA,TRBJ2-3,CASRVGIADTQYF,TGTGCCAGCAGAGTCGGGATCGCAGATACGCAGTATTTT
NA,TRBV7-2,NA,TRBJ2-3,CASSPLASTDTQYF,TGTGCCAGCAGCCCGCTAGCTAGCACAGATACGCAGTATTTT
NA,TRBV4-3,once,TRBJ1-2,CASSQDAGQRPYGYTF,TGCGCCAGCAGCCAAGATGCGGGGCAGCGGCCCTATGGCTACACCTTC
TRBD1,TRBV5-4,few,TRBJ2-2,CASSSLRVGQGTGELFF,TGTGCCAGCAGCTCCCTCCGAGTTGGACAGGGCACCGGGGAGCTGTTTTTT
NA,TRBV7-2,NA,TRBJ2-3,CASSLAGQNTDTQYF,TGTGCCAGCAGCTTAGCGGGGCAGAACACAGATACGCAGTATTTT
NA,TRBV9,NA,TRBJ2-5,CASSVDPGHSYQETQYF,TGTGCCAGCAGCGTAGATCCGGGACACTCCTACCAAGAGACCCAGTACTTC
NA,TRBV11-2,NA,TRBJ2-6,CASSLGLGPGANVLTF,TGTGCCAGCAGCTTAGGATTGGGGCCCGGGGCCAACGTCCTGACTTTC
TRBD1,TRBV5-1,NA,TRBJ2-1,CASSSPGGAYNEQFF,TGCGCCAGCAGCTCACCAGGGGGCGCCTACAATGAGCAGTTCTTC
NA,TRBV5-1,NA,TRBJ2-3,CASSSQGLGRTDTQYF,TGCGCCAGCAGCTCCCAAGGCCTAGGCCGCACAGATACGCAGTATTTT
TRBD2,TRBV5-1,NA,TRBJ2-7,CASSSFGLAGASSYEQYF,TGCGCCAGCAGCAGCTTCGGACTAGCGGGAGCCTCCAGCTACGAGCAGTACTTC
TRBD1,TRBV7-9,NA,TRBJ2-7,CASSSRQGPYEQYF,TGTGCCAGCAGCTCCAGACAGGGGCCCTACGAGCAGTACTTC
NA,TRBV5-6,NA,TRBJ2-7,CASSRVPISYEQYF,TGTGCCAGCAGCCGGGTCCCAATCTCCTACGAGCAGTACTTC
NA,TRBV7-4,once,TRBJ1-3,CASSLGGREEGDTIYF,TGTGCCAGCAGCTTAGGGGGCAGGGAAGAAGGTGACACCATATATTTT
TRBD2,TRBV10-3,few,TRBJ2-1,CATNVAGGLNEQFF,TGTGCCACAAACGTAGCGGGAGGCTTAAATGAGCAGTTCTTC
TRBD1,TRBV5-6,NA,TRBJ2-7,CASSGDRGRGSYEQYF,TGTGCCAGCAGCGGGGACAGGGGGCGCGGCTCCTACGAGCAGTACTTC
TRBD2,TRBV7-2,NA,TRBJ2-7,CASSLLPSGVPSYEQYF,TGTGCCAGCAGCTTATTACCTAGCGGAGTTCCCTCCTACGAGCAGTACTTC
TRBD1,TRBV27,NA,TRBJ1-2,CASSYSRGLYYGYTF,TGTGCCAGCAGTTACTCCAGGGGGTTGTACTATGGCTACACCTTC
NA,TRBV6-1,NA,TRBJ2-5,CASKRRAGGETQYF,TGTGCCAGCAAAAGGCGGGCCGGGGGAGAGACCCAGTACTTC
NA,TRBV7-2,NA,TRBJ2-7,CASSLAGSSASSYEQYF,TGTGCCAGCAGCTTAGCGGGGAGTAGCGCCAGCTCCTACGAGCAGTACTTC
NA,TRBV7-6,NA,TRBJ2-5,CASSLNFRGGRETQYF,TGTGCCAGCAGCTTAAATTTTAGGGGGGGCCGAGAGACCCAGTACTTC
TRBD1,TRBV27,NA,TRBJ1-6,CASRRTGGNSPLHF,TGTGCCAGCAGAAGGACAGGCGGTAATTCACCCCTCCACTTT
NA,TRBV10-1,NA,TRBJ2-5,CASSEPDGGYQETQYF,TGCGCCAGCAGTGAGCCCGATGGGGGGTACCAAGAGACCCAGTACTTC
NA,TRBV7-3,NA,TRBJ2-1,CASSQGSGEQFF,TGTGCCAGCAGCCAGGGGTCGGGGGAGCAGTTCTTC
TRBD2,TRBV4-1,NA,TRBJ2-1,CASSQGLARTSYNEQFF,TGCGCCAGCAGCCAAGGATTAGCCAGGACTAGCTACAATGAGCAGTTCTTC
TRBD1,TRBV29-1,NA,TRBJ1-4,CSAGTGVEKLFF,TGCAGCGCCGGGACAGGGGTTGAAAAACTGTTTTTT
TRBD1,TRBV15,NA,TRBJ2-7,CATSKAGQGSSYEQYF,TGTGCCACCAGCAAAGCGGGACAGGGGAGCTCCTACGAGCAGTACTTC
TRBD1,TRBV29-1,NA,TRBJ1-1,CSVQGVNTEAFF,TGCAGCGTTCAGGGGGTGAACACTGAAGCTTTCTTT
NA,TRBV21-1,NA,TRBJ2-7,CASSKTVIQVPAYEQYF,TGTGCCAGCAGCAAAACAGTTATACAGGTACCGGCCTACGAGCAGTACTTC
NA,TRBV7-2,NA,TRBJ2-7,CASSQGSISYEQYF,TGTGCCAGCAGCCAAGGGAGCATTTCCTACGAGCAGTACTTC
NA,TRBV5-6,NA,TRBJ2-1,CASSLEQGSGYNEQFF,TGTGCCAGCAGCTTGGAACAGGGATCAGGCTACAATGAGCAGTTCTTC
TRBD1,TRBV4-3,NA,TRBJ2-7,CASSLGTGDGEQYF,TGCGCCAGCAGTCTTGGGACAGGCGATGGGGAGCAGTACTTC
NA,TRBV9,NA,TRBJ1-3,CASSSAGASGNTIYF,TGTGCCAGCAGTTCCGCGGGGGCCTCTGGAAACACCATATATTTT
TRBD2,TRBV7-2,NA,TRBJ2-7,CASSPGTSRYEQYF,TGTGCCAGCAGCCCTGGGACTAGTCGATACGAGCAGTACTTC
NA,TRBV18,NA,TRBJ2-7,CASSPRQTYEQYF,TGTGCCAGCTCACCACGACAAACCTACGAGCAGTACTTC
TRBD2,TRBV18,NA,TRBJ2-5,CASSPPASGGSQYF,TGTGCCAGCTCACCACCGGCTAGCGGGGGGTCCCAGTACTTC
TRBD1,TRBV29-1,NA,TRBJ2-7,CSGRQGTNEQYF,TGCAGCGGGAGACAGGGAACAAACGAGCAGTACTTC
TRBD2,TRBV7-9,NA,TRBJ2-5,CASSKGAGAQETQYF,TGTGCCAGCAGCAAAGGGGCGGGAGCACAAGAGACCCAGTACTTC
NA,TRBV29-1,NA,TRBJ2-7,CSVARTAQGEQYF,TGCAGCGTTGCAAGGACAGCTCAGGGCGAGCAGTACTTC